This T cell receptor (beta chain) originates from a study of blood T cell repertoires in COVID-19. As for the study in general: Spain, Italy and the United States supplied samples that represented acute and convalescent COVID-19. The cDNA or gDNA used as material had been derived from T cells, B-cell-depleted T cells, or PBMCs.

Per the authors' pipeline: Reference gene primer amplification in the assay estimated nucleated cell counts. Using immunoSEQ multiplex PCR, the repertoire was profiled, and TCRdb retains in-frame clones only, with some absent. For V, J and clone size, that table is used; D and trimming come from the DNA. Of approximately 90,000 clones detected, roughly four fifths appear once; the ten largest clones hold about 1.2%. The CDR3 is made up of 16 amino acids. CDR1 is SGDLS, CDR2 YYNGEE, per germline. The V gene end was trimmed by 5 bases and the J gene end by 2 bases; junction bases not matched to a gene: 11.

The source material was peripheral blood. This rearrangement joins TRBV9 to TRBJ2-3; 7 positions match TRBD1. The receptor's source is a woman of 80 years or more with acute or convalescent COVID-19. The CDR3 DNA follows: TGTGCCAGCAGTCAAATGACAGGGTTCCCCACAGATACGCAGTATTTT. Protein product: CASSQMTGFPTDTQYF.